This T cell receptor (beta chain) was observed in a study of OX40 agonist ivuxolimab in advanced cancers. Study summary: Clinicians treated patients with ivuxolimab, an agonistic anti-OX40 (CD134) antibody.

CDR3 length equals 16 residues. The V gene's germline CDR1 is LGHNA and CDR2 YNFKEQ. The V gene lost 0 bases and the J gene lost 1 base, with 12 bases spanning the gap. TCRdb keeps only in-frame clones here, not all; method: immunoSEQ multiplex PCR. The sample has 70,000 to 85,000 clones; 70% to 90% are singletons. The V gene is TRBV4-2, the J gene TRBJ1-1, with D perhaps TRBD1 (5 bases). This TCR was sampled from an adult with an advanced solid tumor such as melanoma, head and neck, liver or kidney cancer. Specimen: CD4+ or CD8+ T cells sorted from blood, collected in a trial of the OX40 agonist ivuxolimab. The CDR3 loop is CASSQEAGAGNTEAFF. CDR3 bases: TGTGCCAGCAGCCAAGAGGCCGGGGCAGGGAACACTGAAGCTTTCTTT.